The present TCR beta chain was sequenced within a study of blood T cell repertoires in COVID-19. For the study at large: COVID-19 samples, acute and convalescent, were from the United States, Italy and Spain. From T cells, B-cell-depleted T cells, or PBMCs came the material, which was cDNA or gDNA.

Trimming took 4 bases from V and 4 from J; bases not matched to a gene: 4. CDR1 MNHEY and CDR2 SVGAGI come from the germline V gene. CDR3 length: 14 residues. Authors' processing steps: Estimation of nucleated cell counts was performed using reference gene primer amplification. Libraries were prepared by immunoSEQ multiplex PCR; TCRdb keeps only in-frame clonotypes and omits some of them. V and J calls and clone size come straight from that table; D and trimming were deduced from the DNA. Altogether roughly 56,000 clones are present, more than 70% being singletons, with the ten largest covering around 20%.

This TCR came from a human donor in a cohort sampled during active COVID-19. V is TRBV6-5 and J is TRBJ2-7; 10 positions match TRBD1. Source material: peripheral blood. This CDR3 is CASSFDRGLYEQYF. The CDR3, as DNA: TGTGCCAGCAGTTTCGACAGGGGGCTTTACGAGCAGTACTTC.